What follows are 24 T cell receptor beta chains derived from one specimen sequenced in a study of T cells in localized non-small cell lung cancer. Some clones are missing from TCRdb's copy, which holds only in-frame ones; the method was immunoSEQ multiplex PCR. The sample contains about 72,000 clones, about four fifths of which appear only once. The sequences come from peripheral blood, collected before any cancer treatment. These receptors were collected from a female donor older than 55 with stage I lung adenocarcinoma.

The V call is TRBV5-4, the J call TRBJ2-7; D ambiguous. This CDR3 contains 11 residues. Per the germline V gene, CDR1 is SGHNT and CDR2 is YYREEE (reference sequence). Trimming removed 3 bases from V and 3 bases from J, with 4 bases in between. The CDR3 DNA sequence: TGTGCCAGCAGCTCGGGCTACGAGCAGTACTTC. Residues: CASSSGYEQYF.

The chain combines TRBV18 with TRBJ1-1, with a tentative D call TRBD1 (5 bases). The length of the CDR3 is 15 residues. The V and J ends lost 3 bases and 6 bases respectively, with 17 bases between them. Germline assignment: CDR1 KGHSH and CDR2 LQKENI. CDR3 sequence reads: CASSPGSWGFSEAFF. CDR3 in DNA: TGTGCCAGCTCACCTGGGTCGTGGGGGTTCTCTGAAGCTTTCTTT.

The rearrangement uses TRBV5-4 and TRBJ1-6; D is perhaps TRBD1 (6 bases). CDR3 length: 17 residues. Trimming shortened V by 3 bases and J by 5 bases, and 18 bases separated the two germline ends. Per germline, CDR1 SGHNT and CDR2 YYREEE (reference sequence). CDR3 nucleotides: TGTGCCAGCAGCTCTGGTGGACAGTTTAACAATAATTCACCCCTCCACTTT. Translated: CASSSGGQFNNNSPLHF. The full variable domain, rest sourced from reference TRBV5-4 and TRBJ1-6, is ETGVTQSPTHLIKTRGQQVTLRCSSQSGHNTVSWYQQALGQGPQFIFQYYREEENGRGNFPPRFSGLQFPNYSSELNVNALELDDSALYLCASSSGGQFNNNSPLHFGNGTRLTVT.

The CDR3 reads CASSRDRGRYGYTF. The CDR3 DNA reads as TGTGCCAGCAGTCGGGACAGGGGGCGATATGGCTACACCTTC. The V and J genes are TRBV2 and TRBJ1-2; TRBD1 agrees at 12 bases. Trimming removed 5 bases from V and 5 bases from J; junction bases left unmatched: 3. The CDR3 is 14 amino acids. The V gene's germline CDR1 is SNHLY and CDR2 FYNNEI.

The chain recombines TRBV9 with TRBJ2-1, with D maybe TRBD2 (7 bases). The V gene's germline CDR1 is SGDLS and CDR2 YYNGEE. This CDR3 is 16 amino acids long. The V end was cut by 1 base, the J end by 3 bases, with 14 bases between. The CDR3 DNA sequence: TGTGCCAGCAGCGTATTTGCGGGGGCACTCTACAATGAGCAGTTCTTC. As protein: CASSVFAGALYNEQFF.

The V and J genes are TRBV10-1 and TRBJ1-3, with 7 nucleotides matching TRBD1. The CDR3 consists of 15 residues. V dropped 3 bases and J dropped 0; count of bases not matched to a gene: 2. Germline V lookup: CDR1 WNHNN, CDR2 SYGVQD (reference sequence). In DNA form, the CDR3 reads TGCGCCAGCAGTGAAGCAGGGGGCTCTGGAAACACCATATATTTT. Residues: CASSEAGGSGNTIYF.

This chain uses TRBV6-5 with TRBJ2-1; D gene uncertain. The V gene's germline CDR1 is MNHEY and CDR2 SVGAGI. With 3 bases removed from V and 5 bases from J, the gap between germline ends came to 5 bases. This CDR3 is 12 amino acids long. Written as DNA, the CDR3 is TGTGCCAGCAGTTATAGTAACAATGAGCAGTTCTTC. It codes for CASSYSNNEQFF.

The rearrangement joins TRBV2 to TRBJ2-2; D is ambiguous. CDR1 SNHLY and CDR2 FYNNEI come from the germline V gene. Trimming removed 3 bases at V and 5 bases at J, with 7 bases between. CDR3 length equals 13 residues. The CDR3 sequence is CASSEVSTGELFF. Written as DNA, the CDR3 is TGTGCCAGCAGTGAGGTCTCTACCGGGGAGCTGTTTTTT.

The gene calls are TRBV7-2 and TRBJ1-5; 8 nucleotides align to TRBD1. V lost 5 bases, J lost 0 bases, and 9 bases stayed unmatched. This CDR3 is 17 amino acids long. Germline V gene data show CDR1 as SGHTA and CDR2 as FQGNSA. The CDR3 sequence is CASSPRSDRVSNQPQHF. CDR3 DNA: TGTGCCAGCAGCCCCCGATCGGACAGGGTTAGCAATCAGCCCCAGCATTTT.

The chain carries TRBV10-1 and TRBJ2-3; 7 bases match TRBD2. The CDR3 covers 16 residues. With V trimmed by 5 bases and J by 1 base, 9 bases remained unmatched. Germline-derived CDR1 and CDR2 are WNHNN and SYGVQD (reference sequence). CDR3 nucleotides: TGCGCCAGCAGTCTTGGGGGAGGGCCGGGCACAGATACGCAGTATTTT. Amino acids: CASSLGGGPGTDTQYF.

The rearrangement uses TRBV6-6 and TRBJ1-3; D is ambiguous. V dropped 7 bases and J dropped 3 bases, with 19 bases sitting between them. The CDR3 runs to 16 residues. CDR1 is MNHNY, CDR2 SVGAGI, per germline (reference sequence). The CDR3 loop reads CASTQGFGRDGNTIYF. The CDR3 DNA reads as TGTGCCAGCACCCAAGGTTTCGGTCGAGATGGAAACACCATATATTTT.

The CDR3: CASSSDWGNSPLHF. The CDR3 bases are TGTGCCAGCAGTTCGGACTGGGGGAATTCACCCCTCCACTTT. This chain links TRBV6-1 with TRBJ1-6, with a possible D match to TRBD1 (5 bases). Germline CDR1 MNHNS, CDR2 SASEGT. V was trimmed by 5 bases and J by 7 bases, leaving 12 bases between them. The CDR3 consists of 14 residues.

The genes are TRBV6-1 and TRBJ2-5; D not resolved. Trimming removed 4 bases at V and 0 bases at J, with 6 bases between. The germline V gene encodes CDR1 MNHNS and CDR2 SASEGT. The CDR3 extends over 13 amino acids. CDR3 residues: CASSGNNQETQYF. CDR3 nucleotides: TGTGCCAGCAGTGGGAACAACCAAGAGACCCAGTACTTC.

V gene TRBV14 combines with J gene TRBJ2-7, with D uncertain. Germline V gene data show CDR1 as SGHDN and CDR2 as FVKESK. The CDR3 runs 13 residues. Trimming removed 5 bases from V and 4 bases from J, with 12 bases in between. The CDR3 nucleotides read TGTGCCAGCAGCGAACCCCCGGGTTACGAGCAGTACTTC. It is translated as CASSEPPGYEQYF.

The genes are TRBV19 and TRBJ1-1; D unresolved. Germline V CDR1 and CDR2: LNHDA, SQIVND (reference sequence). Trimming took off 6 bases at V and 2 bases at J, with 13 bases between the two ends. The CDR3 totals 14 residues. The CDR3 DNA reads as TGTGCCAGTAGACCCCCGGGCACAAACACTGAAGCTTTCTTT. Amino acid sequence: CASRPPGTNTEAFF.

The rearrangement joins TRBV27 to TRBJ2-1, with 12 bases identical to TRBD2. This CDR3 spans 14 amino acids. The trim removed 8 bases at V and 9 bases at J, leaving 8 bases unmatched. Germline V CDR1 and CDR2: MNHEY, SMNVEV (reference sequence). This chain's CDR3 is CASLPGLAGSEQFF. In DNA, the CDR3 is TGTGCCAGCCTCCCGGGACTAGCGGGTAGTGAGCAGTTCTTC.

The CDR3 DNA is TGTGCCAGCAGCTCCCGAGGGGGGGATGGCAGTCAGCCCCAGCATTTT. Translating gives CASSSRGGDGSQPQHF. The chain couples TRBV7-2 to TRBJ1-5; D is possibly TRBD1 (6 bases). The CDR3 is made up of 16 amino acids. The germline gives CDR1 SGHTA, CDR2 FQGNSA. V lost 4 bases to trimming and J lost 6 bases, with 19 bases between them. Combining the CDR3 with reference TRBV7-2 and TRBJ1-5 gives the whole variable domain GAGVSQSPSNKVTEKGKDVELRCDPISGHTALYWYRQSLGQGLEFLIYFQGNSAPDKSGLPSDRFSAERTGGSVSTLTIQRTQQEDSAVYLCASSSRGGDGSQPQHFGDGTRLSIL.

The rearrangement joins TRBV11-1 to TRBJ1-2; 7 bases are a match to TRBD1. The CDR3 loop spans 17 amino acids. The ends lost 5 bases at V and 4 bases at J; junction bases unmatched: 16. CDR1 and CDR2 from the germline V gene are SGHAT and FQDESV (reference sequence). The CDR3 DNA follows: TGTGCCAGCAGCCCCCCCTGGCCGGGACAGACCGCCTATGGCTACACCTTC. Translation gives CASSPPWPGQTAYGYTF.

This chain connects TRBV5-1 to TRBJ2-3, with 9 bases that match TRBD1. This CDR3 spans 16 amino acids. J was trimmed by 0 bases and V by 5 bases; bases with no gene match: 7. The germline V gene encodes CDR1 SGHRS and CDR2 YFSETQ. Here the CDR3 reads CASRPRTGESTDTQYF. The DNA of the CDR3 is TGCGCCAGCAGACCTAGGACAGGGGAGAGCACAGATACGCAGTATTTT.

V is TRBV5-4 and J is TRBJ2-7; D not certain. V was cut by 0 bases and J by 2 bases, with 6 bases left in between. Per the germline V gene, CDR1 is SGHNT and CDR2 is YYREEE (reference sequence). CDR3 length: 13 amino acids. The CDR3 sequence is CASSLAAAYEQYF. The CDR3 nucleotides are TGTGCCAGCAGCTTGGCCGCCGCCTACGAGCAGTACTTC.

This clone has a single count. The CDR3 is CSVDEDSINNEQFF. CDR3 nucleotide sequence: TGCAGCGTTGACGAGGACAGTATTAACAATGAGCAGTTCTTC. V usage is TRBV29-1 and J usage is TRBJ2-1; tentative D call: TRBD1 (6 bases). Per germline, CDR1 SQVTM and CDR2 ANQGSEA. V was pared by 3 bases and J by 5 bases, with 14 bases between. The CDR3 runs 14 residues.

The V call is TRBV6-1, the J call TRBJ2-3; D tentatively fits TRBD1 or TRBD2 (6 bases each). The V and J ends lost 2 bases and 1 base respectively, with 13 bases between them. Germline V gives CDR1 MNHNS, CDR2 SASEGT. This CDR3 spans 16 amino acids. The CDR3 region is CASSELGGYGTDTQYF. In DNA form, the CDR3 reads TGTGCCAGCAGTGAATTGGGGGGCTACGGCACAGATACGCAGTATTTT.

This rearrangement joins TRBV12-5 to TRBJ2-7, with D uncertain. The V end was cut by 2 bases, the J end by 8 bases, with 10 bases between. Germline loops: CDR1 LGHNT, CDR2 FRNRAP. The CDR3 extends over 12 amino acids. The CDR3 DNA sequence: TGTGCTAGTGGTTTGTCTTTGGATAAGCAGTACTTC. Translation: CASGLSLDKQYF.

This chain joins TRBV4-1 and TRBJ2-7; D possibly corresponds to TRBD1 (6 bases). Germline assignment: CDR1 MGHRA and CDR2 YSYEKL. The CDR3 is 19 residues long. V shed 1 base and J shed 0 bases, with 22 bases lying between them. The CDR3 nucleotides read TGCGCCAGCAGCCAAGTTCGAATACACAGGGTGAACAGCTCCTACGAGCAGTACTTC. The encoded protein is CASSQVRIHRVNSSYEQYF.